This T cell receptor (beta chain) was observed in a study of CD8 T cells in Susac syndrome. Random hexamers primed reverse transcription of about 0.5 to 1 ug RNA. Each CDR3 protein gets one entry after TCRdb re-called the immunoSEQ multiplex PCR reads with MiXCR. The sample shows about 190,000 distinct CDR3 sequences, approximately 95% of them seen only once. This CDR3 spans 15 amino acids. In germline, CDR1 is PRHDT, CDR2 FYEKMQ (reference sequence). Unmatched junction bases numbered 3, after V lost 0 bases and J lost 5 bases. The sequenced sample was CD8+ T cells from PBMCs. The clonotype was recovered from a human donor with Susac syndrome. The gene calls are TRBV13 and TRBJ2-7; 11 bases are shared with TRBD2. The CDR3 coding sequence is TGTGCCAGCAGCTTAGGTAAACTAGCGGGAGACGAGCAGTACTTC. It encodes CASSLGKLAGDEQYF.